This TCR beta chain was obtained from a study of cytomegalovirus exposure and HLA in healthy donors. Turning to the study itself: When fewer than 400 donors were genotyped, roughly 80% of them were found to fall in the Caucasian-associated ancestry cluster. Study conclusions and caveats: Most TCR sequences were uncommon, yet certain public TCRs appeared in many donors. In a later analysis, 15,000 to 20,000 TCR beta sequences were associated with HLA alleles at 0.05 false discovery rate.

In the case of this clone: Its matching antigen is unknown.

The study ran its PCR with 60 Vbeta and 13 Jbeta primers. Measured with immunoSEQ multiplex PCR; TCRdb has only the in-frame clones, and not every one. The sample consists of some 69,000 clones, around 72% of them appearing once. Among the donors, all were healthy bone marrow donors. Trimming took 3 bases from V and 4 from J; bases not matched to a gene: 7. The CDR3 sequence is 15 residues long. Germline V gives CDR1 LGHNA, CDR2 YSLEER. The receptor comes from a male donor in good health and CMV-seropositive. The gene calls are TRBV4-3 and TRBJ2-3; TRBD2 agrees at 7 bases. Material: PBMCs. This CDR3 reads CASSQGGYRSDTQYF. The CDR3 bases are TGCGCCAGCAGCCAGGGGGGGTACAGATCAGATACGCAGTATTTT.